The subject of this entry is one TCR beta chain. Its antigen is not known. The sample originates from a study of CD8+CD57+ T cells in acquired aplastic anemia. For the study at large: Roughly 3.2 ug was the average amount of DNA from sorted CD4+ and CD8+ cells.

Genomic DNA, serving as template, underwent TCR beta VDJ and CDR3 profiling. TCRdb fed the reads into MiXCR, producing one record per CDR3 protein. The sample includes 300,000 or so distinct CDR3 sequences, 45% to 70% of them seen just once. Points from the study as a whole: Patients and controls had CD8+ Simpson's diversity values that were not significantly distinct. Patients and controls shared roughly 28 CD8+ CDR3 sequences, which appeared highly expressed in patients and within their immunodominant clones.

Sequencing was done on a sample of sorted CD4+, CD8+, or CD8+CD57+ T cells (not recorded which) from PBMCs. This clonotype was obtained from a human donor with severe aplastic anemia or a healthy control (not recorded which).

The CDR3 DNA sequence: TGTGCCATCAGTGAGAGGGAAACCTCCTACAATGAGCAGTTCTTC. As protein: CAISERETSYNEQFF. J is TRBJ2-1 and V is TRBV10-3; the D is unclear. V was pared by 2 bases and J by 0 bases, with 8 bases between. From germline, CDR1 is ENHRY and CDR2 SYGVKD. This CDR3 contains 15 residues.